This is a list of T cell receptor beta chains from one sample in a study of response to subunit inactivated influenza vaccine. TCRdb analysed the RT-PCR reads with MiXCR anew, one entry per CDR3 protein. Seen here are 150,000 to 200,000 distinct CDR3 sequences, approximately 12% observed once, and the top ten hold around 32%. This sample also belongs to another study, concerning T cells expressing NK-cell markers.

The material was CD8+ T cells sorted from PBMCs, obtained less than 13 days after vaccination. The receptors were gathered from a man aged 45-60 years who received an inactivated influenza vaccine. Each CDR3 is given with its conserved first and last residue. Each record gives: D gene, clone size, J gene, V gene, CDR3 protein, CDR3 DNA. The D gene is left open where the match is weak. Clone size is given for some rows only: seen once, a few or many times, or a class if the clone is expanded.

D gene: TRBD2; clone size: .; J gene: TRBJ2-3; V gene: TRBV28; CDR3 protein: CASSFGREWGTDTQYF; CDR3 DNA: TGTGCCAGCAGTTTCGGGCGGGAGTGGGGCACAGATACGCAGTATTTT
D gene: .; clone size: .; J gene: TRBJ2-7; V gene: TRBV5-6; CDR3 protein: CASSSDGVYEQYF; CDR3 DNA: TGTGCCAGCAGCTCGGATGGGGTCTACGAGCAGTACTTC
D gene: .; clone size: .; J gene: TRBJ2-7; V gene: TRBV12-3/TRBV12-4; CDR3 protein: CASSLFGSLPDEQYF; CDR3 DNA: TGTGCCAGCAGTTTGTTCGGCAGCCTCCCTGATGAGCAGTACTTC
D gene: TRBD1; clone size: .; J gene: TRBJ1-2; V gene: TRBV5-5; CDR3 protein: CASSVGTGNYGYTF; CDR3 DNA: TGTGCCAGCAGCGTAGGGACAGGGAACTATGGCTACACCTTC
D gene: .; clone size: .; J gene: TRBJ1-5; V gene: TRBV28; CDR3 protein: CASSLLEREGNQPQHF; CDR3 DNA: TGTGCCAGCAGTTTATTGGAAAGGGAGGGCAATCAGCCCCAGCATTTT
D gene: .; clone size: few; J gene: TRBJ1-5; V gene: TRBV7-2; CDR3 protein: CASSLAVGWSNQPQHF; CDR3 DNA: TGTGCCAGCAGCTTAGCGGTGGGATGGAGCAATCAGCCCCAGCATTTT
D gene: .; clone size: .; J gene: TRBJ1-1; V gene: TRBV4-2; CDR3 protein: CASSQDIFGGSTEAFF; CDR3 DNA: TGTGCCAGCAGCCAAGATATTTTCGGGGGAAGCACTGAAGCTTTCTTT
D gene: .; clone size: many; J gene: TRBJ2-1; V gene: TRBV28; CDR3 protein: CASSFWQQGNEQFF; CDR3 DNA: TGTGCCAGCAGTTTTTGGCAGCAGGGAAATGAGCAGTTCTTC
D gene: .; clone size: .; J gene: TRBJ2-5; V gene: TRBV6-1; CDR3 protein: CASSQIFRGGKETQYF; CDR3 DNA: TGTGCCAGCAGCCAGATCTTCAGGGGTGGAAAAGAGACCCAGTACTTC
D gene: TRBD2; clone size: many; J gene: TRBJ2-1; V gene: TRBV4-2; CDR3 protein: CASGGGGFSYNEQFF; CDR3 DNA: TGTGCGTCCGGGGGCGGGGGGTTCTCCTACAATGAGCAGTTCTTC
D gene: TRBD2; clone size: .; J gene: TRBJ2-7; V gene: TRBV4-2; CDR3 protein: CASSTLAGHSYEQYF; CDR3 DNA: TGTGCCAGCAGCACACTAGCGGGCCACTCCTACGAGCAGTACTTC
D gene: .; clone size: few; J gene: TRBJ2-3; V gene: TRBV5-6; CDR3 protein: CASNLPRFTDTQYF; CDR3 DNA: TGTGCCAGCAATCTACCGCGCTTCACAGATACGCAGTATTTT
D gene: TRBD2; clone size: few; J gene: TRBJ2-7; V gene: TRBV7-3; CDR3 protein: CASSVSLAESYEQYF; CDR3 DNA: TGTGCCAGCAGCGTAAGCCTAGCGGAGTCCTACGAGCAGTACTTC
D gene: .; clone size: .; J gene: TRBJ2-1; V gene: TRBV5-1; CDR3 protein: CASSLVPLTYNEQFF; CDR3 DNA: TGCGCCAGCAGCTTGGTCCCCCTGACCTACAATGAGCAGTTCTTC
D gene: .; clone size: many; J gene: TRBJ2-7; V gene: TRBV4-2; CDR3 protein: CASSQDDSEASSYEQYF; CDR3 DNA: TGTGCCAGCAGCCAAGATGACTCGGAGGCCAGCTCCTACGAGCAGTACTTC
D gene: TRBD1; clone size: many; J gene: TRBJ2-7; V gene: TRBV2; CDR3 protein: CASSEYTGVYEQYF; CDR3 DNA: TGTGCCAGCAGTGAGTATACAGGGGTCTACGAGCAGTACTTC
D gene: .; clone size: .; J gene: TRBJ2-2; V gene: TRBV7-4; CDR3 protein: CASSLGDGPANTGELFF; CDR3 DNA: TGTGCCAGCAGCTTAGGAGACGGACCCGCGAACACCGGGGAGCTGTTTTTT
D gene: .; clone size: few; J gene: TRBJ2-1; V gene: TRBV3-1; CDR3 protein: CASSQTFLGLHNEQFF; CDR3 DNA: TGTGCCAGCAGCCAAACTTTTTTGGGACTCCACAATGAGCAGTTCTTC
D gene: .; clone size: .; J gene: TRBJ1-1; V gene: TRBV7-6; CDR3 protein: CASRSGYSTEAFF; CDR3 DNA: TGTGCCAGCAGGTCGGGGTATTCCACTGAAGCTTTCTTT
D gene: .; clone size: many; J gene: TRBJ2-5; V gene: TRBV12-3/TRBV12-4; CDR3 protein: CASNPGSKETQYF; CDR3 DNA: TGTGCCAGCAACCCCGGGTCCAAAGAGACCCAGTACTTC
D gene: TRBD1; clone size: .; J gene: TRBJ2-7; V gene: TRBV7-6; CDR3 protein: CASSSDRDHEQYF; CDR3 DNA: TGTGCCAGCAGCTCGGACAGGGACCACGAGCAGTACTTC
D gene: TRBD2; clone size: few; J gene: TRBJ2-5; V gene: TRBV6-1; CDR3 protein: CASSEAGGSQETQYF; CDR3 DNA: TGTGCCAGCAGTGAAGCGGGAGGGTCCCAAGAGACCCAGTACTTC
D gene: .; clone size: few; J gene: TRBJ2-1; V gene: TRBV12-3/TRBV12-4; CDR3 protein: CASSPNSYNEQFF; CDR3 DNA: TGTGCCAGCAGTCCAAATAGCTACAATGAGCAGTTCTTC
D gene: TRBD1; clone size: .; J gene: TRBJ2-7; V gene: TRBV12-3/TRBV12-4; CDR3 protein: CASTTWGQGYEQYF; CDR3 DNA: TGTGCCAGCACCACTTGGGGACAGGGCTACGAGCAGTACTTC
D gene: .; clone size: few; J gene: TRBJ2-1; V gene: TRBV4-3; CDR3 protein: CASSPSDSSYNEQFF; CDR3 DNA: TGCGCCAGCAGCCCGAGTGATAGCTCCTACAATGAGCAGTTCTTC
D gene: TRBD2; clone size: few; J gene: TRBJ2-5; V gene: TRBV7-8; CDR3 protein: CASSSPTSGRVETQYF; CDR3 DNA: TGTGCCAGCAGCTCCCCCACTAGCGGGAGAGTAGAGACCCAGTACTTC
D gene: TRBD1; clone size: .; J gene: TRBJ2-3; V gene: TRBV7-6; CDR3 protein: CASSLLGDREADTQYF; CDR3 DNA: TGTGCCAGCAGCTTACTTGGGGACAGAGAGGCAGATACGCAGTATTTT
D gene: TRBD2; clone size: few; J gene: TRBJ2-1; V gene: TRBV9; CDR3 protein: CASSIGASGRNEQFF; CDR3 DNA: TGTGCCAGCAGCATAGGGGCTAGCGGGAGAAATGAGCAGTTCTTC
D gene: TRBD2; clone size: many; J gene: TRBJ2-5; V gene: TRBV28; CDR3 protein: CASRPLAAQETQYF; CDR3 DNA: TGTGCCAGCAGGCCACTAGCGGCACAAGAGACCCAGTACTTC
D gene: TRBD1; clone size: .; J gene: TRBJ2-7; V gene: TRBV7-9; CDR3 protein: CASSSLVGTGDLNEQYF; CDR3 DNA: TGTGCCAGCAGCTCGTTAGTAGGGACAGGGGATCTGAACGAGCAGTACTTC
D gene: TRBD1; clone size: few; J gene: TRBJ2-7; V gene: TRBV7-9; CDR3 protein: CASSSSRGNSYEQYF; CDR3 DNA: TGTGCCAGCAGCTCGTCCAGGGGGAATTCCTACGAGCAGTACTTC
D gene: .; clone size: few; J gene: TRBJ2-7; V gene: TRBV6-1; CDR3 protein: CASSEWLEPVEQYF; CDR3 DNA: TGTGCCAGCAGTGAATGGCTAGAACCGGTCGAGCAGTACTTC